These T cell receptor beta chains were read from a single sample in a study of T cell clones after liver transplantation. Using immunoSEQ multiplex PCR, the repertoire was profiled, and TCRdb retains in-frame clones only, with some absent. The sample has roughly 73,000 clones, 80% seen once. Sequenced here: CD4+ T cells from blood, sampled before liver transplant. The receptor source for this set is a human donor who received a liver transplant. CDR3s leave out the opening cysteine and the closing phenylalanine or tryptophan. A D gene is named only where the DNA matches it firmly. Clone size is given for some rows only: seen once, a few or many times, or a class if the clone is expanded.

clone size,D gene,V gene,CDR3 length,CDR3 protein
.,.,TRBV2,13,ASAPAVSVVGELF
.,.,TRBV2,14,ASREAPSGVGDTQY
few,TRBD2,TRBV2,15,ASRGGLAGAGGYEQY
.,.,TRBV7-9,15,ASSLEVVVSPNYGYT
.,.,TRBV14,11,ASSQDIGETQY
once,.,TRBV25-1,11,ASSDPGPGELF
.,TRBD1,TRBV28,12,ASKAGQGDQPQH
.,TRBD1,TRBV7-8,13,ASSPRDSSNQPQH
.,.,TRBV4-2,14,ASSQDWGPDGGELF
once,.,TRBV5-1,14,ASSLVGTGQEYGYT
few,.,TRBV7-3,13,ASSLISSSYNEQF
.,.,TRBV29-1,13,SVEDPRLDGNEQF
.,TRBD2,TRBV28,12,ASSKGLAGETQY
.,.,TRBV9,11,ASSVDVHGEQY
.,.,TRBV5-8,15,ASSVKPGPRRGGGYT
.,.,TRBV5-4,11,ASSFGGREKLF
.,.,TRBV6-1,13,ASSEAVHSNQPQH
once,.,TRBV7-2,9,ASSAIRSYT
.,.,TRBV18,13,ASSPISGSKETQY
once,.,TRBV7-2,13,ASSLGRDSNQPQH
.,.,TRBV6-1,14,ASSDSTGTSRYGYT
.,TRBD1,TRBV4-1,11,ASSRDSNQPQH
.,.,TRBV28,12,ASSFSGLPEKLF
.,TRBD1,TRBV6-1,14,ASSEYRGLYTDTQY
.,TRBD2,TRBV6-6,13,ASSYEREGNNEQF
.,TRBD2,TRBV5-1,12,ASSLSSGQETQY
.,TRBD2,TRBV5-1,13,ASSFNGGLEETQY
few,TRBD1,TRBV28,15,ASSPLGTETSNQPQH
few,.,TRBV27,10,ASTPPWGVTF
.,.,TRBV28,13,ASSTRRGLNQPQH
.,.,TRBV5-1,13,ASSLVHSDGNTIY
once,.,TRBV7-2,10,ASSWGTDTQY
.,TRBD2,TRBV18,13,ASSPGLAGDNEQF